This T cell receptor (beta chain) was observed in a study of blood T cells in healthy people across ages. Study conclusions and caveats: Relative to aged donors, long-lived donors carried more naive CD4+ cells and displayed higher diversity.

This clonotype showed up just a few times. Its antigen is as yet unknown. The CDR3 totals 14 residues. J was trimmed by 1 base and V by 1 base; bases with no gene match: 3. The germline CDR1 and CDR2 sequences are DFQATT and SNEGSKA (reference sequence). Together with a sample-barcoded 5' primer, a J-beta primer mix was included in a second PCR lasting about 6 to 12 cycles. One entry per CDR3 protein results from TCRdb running MiXCR on the 5' RACE reads. Of approximately 800,000 distinct CDR3 sequences in the sample, roughly 25% were seen once. These data are also associated with another study on T cells of mothers and their children.

This rearrangement joins TRBV20-1 to TRBJ1-1; 7 positions agree with TRBD1. The sample taken for sequencing was blood. The sequence was collected from a boy aged 10-17 years in good health. Written as DNA, the CDR3 is TGCAGTGCTAGAGGAGGGACAGCGAACACTGAAGCTTTCTTT. The encoded protein is CSARGGTANTEAFF.